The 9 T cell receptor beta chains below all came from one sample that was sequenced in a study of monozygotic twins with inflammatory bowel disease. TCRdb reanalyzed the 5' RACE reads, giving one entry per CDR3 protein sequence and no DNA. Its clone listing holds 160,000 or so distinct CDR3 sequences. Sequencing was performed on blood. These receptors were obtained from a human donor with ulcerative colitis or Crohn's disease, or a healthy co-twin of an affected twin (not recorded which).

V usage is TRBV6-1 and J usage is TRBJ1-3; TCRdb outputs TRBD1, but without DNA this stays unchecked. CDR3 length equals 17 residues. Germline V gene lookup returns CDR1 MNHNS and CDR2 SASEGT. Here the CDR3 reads CATSSPGQGLIGNTIYF.

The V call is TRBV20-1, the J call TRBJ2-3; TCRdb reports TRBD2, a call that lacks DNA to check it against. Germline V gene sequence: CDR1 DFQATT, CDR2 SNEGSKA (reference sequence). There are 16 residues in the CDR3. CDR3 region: CSARIAGGPSTDTQYF.

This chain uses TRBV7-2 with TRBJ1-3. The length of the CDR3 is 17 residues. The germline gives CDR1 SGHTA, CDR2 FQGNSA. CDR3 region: CASSRWTQQGSGNTIYF.

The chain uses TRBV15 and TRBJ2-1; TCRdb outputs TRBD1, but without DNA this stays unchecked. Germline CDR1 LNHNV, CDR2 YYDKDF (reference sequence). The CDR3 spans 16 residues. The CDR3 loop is CATSTRQGAVDNEQFF.

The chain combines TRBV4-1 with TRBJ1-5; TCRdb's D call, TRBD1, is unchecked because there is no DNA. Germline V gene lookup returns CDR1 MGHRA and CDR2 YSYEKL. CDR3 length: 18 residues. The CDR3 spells CASSQERGGGRKGQPQHF.

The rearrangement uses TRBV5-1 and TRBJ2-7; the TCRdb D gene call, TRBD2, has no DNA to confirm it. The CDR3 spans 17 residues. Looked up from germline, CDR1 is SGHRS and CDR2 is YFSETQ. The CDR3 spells CASSPRVASGSIGEQYF.

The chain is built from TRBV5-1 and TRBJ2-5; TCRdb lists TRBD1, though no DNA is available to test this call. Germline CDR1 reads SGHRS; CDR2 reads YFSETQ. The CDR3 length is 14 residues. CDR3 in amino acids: CASSSTPGQETQYF.

The CDR3 sequence: CATSITVNTEAFF. V usage is TRBV15 and J usage is TRBJ1-1. CDR1 and CDR2 (germline): LNHNV, YYDKDF (reference sequence). The CDR3 runs to 13 residues.

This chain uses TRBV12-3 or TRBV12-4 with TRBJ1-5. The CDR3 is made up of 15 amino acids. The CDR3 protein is CASSPDSAGNQPQHF.